Only one count was recorded for the clone carrying this T cell receptor beta chain. Its cognate antigen is unknown. This CDR3 spans 15 amino acids. V was cut by 3 bases and J by 3 bases, with 13 bases left in between. Germline assignment: CDR1 SGHRS and CDR2 YFSETQ. The entry originates in a study of PD-1 blockade in classical Hodgkin lymphoma. Regarding the study as a whole: Why repertoires differed is undefined; disease activity or prior therapy possibly contributed. It was reported that newly diagnosed patients had less baseline TCR diversity than healthy donors.

The sample's time point: newly diagnosed, previously untreated cHL patient sample. Using immunoSEQ multiplex PCR, the repertoire was profiled, and TCRdb retains in-frame clones only, with some absent. The table records over 25,000 clones, under 95% of them present only once. What was sequenced was peripheral blood mononuclear cells (PBMCs). This receptor was identified in a human donor with classical Hodgkin lymphoma. J is TRBJ1-5 and V is TRBV5-1; possible D gene TRBD1, 5 bases. The CDR3 DNA reads as TGCGCCAGCAGCTACGGGGACCCTCCCAATCAGCCCCAGCATTTT. It encodes CASSYGDPPNQPQHF.